Listed below are T cell receptor beta chains from one sample, sequenced in a study of cytomegalovirus exposure and HLA in healthy donors. This table comes from immunoSEQ multiplex PCR, and its TCRdb copy is limited to in-frame clones, with some not included. The sample includes fewer than 250,000 clones, about 83% of them seen just once. Sequenced sample: PBMCs. The receptors derive from a man aged 40-49 years in good health and CMV-seronegative. Each CDR3 is given with its conserved first and last residue. The D gene is left open where the match is weak. The size of a clone is reported for some rows only, either as once, few or many, or as a class for expanded clones.

cdr3_nt	cdr3_aa	v_call	clone_size	j_call	d_call
TGTGCCAGCATAGCCGGGGCTGAAGCTTTCTTT	CASIAGAEAFF	TRBV13	NA	TRBJ1-1	NA
TGTGCCAGCAGCTCTCCGGACAGAGAATACGAGCAGTACTTC	CASSSPDREYEQYF	TRBV5-5	few	TRBJ2-7	NA
TGCAGTTCAGGGGGCTCAGAGACCCAGTACTTC	CSSGGSETQYF	TRBV20-1	few	TRBJ2-5	TRBD1
TGTGCCAGCAGCTTAGTACTAGCGGGGGGGCCTGGGGCCAACGTCCTGACTTTC	CASSLVLAGGPGANVLTF	TRBV7-9	NA	TRBJ2-6	TRBD2
TGTGCCAGCAGCCCGCTTTATGGGACAGAAGGGGGCTACACCTTC	CASSPLYGTEGGYTF	TRBV27	NA	TRBJ1-2	TRBD1
TGTGCCAGCAGTTGGCCGGGACAGCAAACCTCCTATGGCTACACCTTC	CASSWPGQQTSYGYTF	TRBV5-4	NA	TRBJ1-2	TRBD1
TGTGCCAGCAGTTTCATACATGTAACAGGGGGCGAAAACATTCAGTACTTC	CASSFIHVTGGENIQYF	TRBV27	once	TRBJ2-4	TRBD1
TGTGCCAGCAAGCTCGAGGGGGCGAGCGGCTACACCTTC	CASKLEGASGYTF	TRBV2	few	TRBJ1-2	TRBD1
TGTGCCAGCAGCTTAGGTACTCAGGGGGCGTTTCATGGCTACACCTTC	CASSLGTQGAFHGYTF	TRBV7-2	NA	TRBJ1-2	TRBD1
TGTGCCAGCTCACCAACTAGGTCCTCCTACAATGAGCAGTTCTTC	CASSPTRSSYNEQFF	TRBV18	NA	TRBJ2-1	NA
TGTGCCAGCAGCAGAGCGGGACGGAGCACTGAAGCTTTCTTT	CASSRAGRSTEAFF	TRBV25-1	NA	TRBJ1-1	NA
TGTTCCAGCAGCTCTACAGGGGTTGACTATGGCTACACCTTC	CSSSSTGVDYGYTF	TRBV7-9	NA	TRBJ1-2	TRBD1
TGCGCCAGCAGTCCGGGACAGCTCAATGAGCAGTTCTTC	CASSPGQLNEQFF	TRBV10-1	few	TRBJ2-1	TRBD1
TGTGCCAGCAGTTACCGGGACACTTCGTACAATGAGCAGTTCTTC	CASSYRDTSYNEQFF	TRBV6-5	NA	TRBJ2-1	NA
TGTGCCAGCAGCTTTCTTACGGACAGCTCCTACGAGCAGTACTTC	CASSFLTDSSYEQYF	TRBV7-9	NA	TRBJ2-7	NA
TGTGCCAGCAGCGCAGGCAGGGTAAGCACAGATACGCAGTATTTT	CASSAGRVSTDTQYF	TRBV5-4	NA	TRBJ2-3	NA
TGTGCCAGCAGCGTAGCTCCCGGGGTCGGATACGAGCAGTACTTC	CASSVAPGVGYEQYF	TRBV9	NA	TRBJ2-7	NA
TGTGCCTGGAGCGGGACATACTACGAGCAGTACTTC	CAWSGTYYEQYF	TRBV30	NA	TRBJ2-7	NA
TGCGCCAGCAGCTTCCTAGCGGGAGGGTTTAATGAGCAGTTCTTC	CASSFLAGGFNEQFF	TRBV5-1	NA	TRBJ2-1	TRBD2
TGCGCCAGCAGCCCTGGAGGATCCACCATATATTTT	CASSPGGSTIYF	TRBV4-1	NA	TRBJ1-3	NA
TGTGCCAGCAGTTCGTCGGGGGAGCTGTTTTTT	CASSSSGELFF	TRBV27	few	TRBJ2-2	NA
TGTGCCAGCAGCGTAGAAGGTAGCGGGAGGGCCCACACCGGGGAGCTGTTTTTT	CASSVEGSGRAHTGELFF	TRBV9	NA	TRBJ2-2	TRBD2
TGTGCCATCAGTGCTGGGACTAGCGGGAGCCGGCCTCTCTACGAGCAGTACTTC	CAISAGTSGSRPLYEQYF	TRBV10-3	few	TRBJ2-7	TRBD2
TGTGCCAGCGGGGGGACAGGGTCCGAAAAACTGTTTTTT	CASGGTGSEKLFF	TRBV28	NA	TRBJ1-4	TRBD1
TGTGCCAGCAGTTTATCTACGCAGGGCTTTTACAATGAGCAGTTCTTC	CASSLSTQGFYNEQFF	TRBV27	NA	TRBJ2-1	NA
TGTGCCAGCAGCGACCCTAGCGGGGGCGATACAGATACGCAGTATTTT	CASSDPSGGDTDTQYF	TRBV7-3	once	TRBJ2-3	TRBD2
TGTGCCAGCGAAGGACTAGCGGGAGTTGGAGATACGCAGTATTTT	CASEGLAGVGDTQYF	TRBV7-9	few	TRBJ2-3	TRBD2
TGTGCCAGCAGTCGCGGGATGAACACTGAAGCTTTCTTT	CASSRGMNTEAFF	TRBV2	few	TRBJ1-1	NA
TGTGCCAGCAGCCCCACTCGGGGGTCCTACAATGAGCAGTTCTTC	CASSPTRGSYNEQFF	TRBV5-4	NA	TRBJ2-1	NA
TGTGCCAGTAGTATCAGTACTAGCGGGAGCGTCACCGGGGAGCTGTTTTTT	CASSISTSGSVTGELFF	TRBV19	NA	TRBJ2-2	TRBD2
TGTGCCAGTAGTATCACAAATTCCTACGAGCAGTACTTC	CASSITNSYEQYF	TRBV19	few	TRBJ2-7	NA
TGCGCCAGCAGCCCCCTTGACGCCCCGAGTCCTAGCTCCTTC	CASSPLDAPSPSSF	TRBV5-1	NA	TRBJ1-2	NA
TGTGCCAGCAGTTACTCAAGCGGGAGGGCCGGCGAGACCCAGTACTTC	CASSYSSGRAGETQYF	TRBV6-5	NA	TRBJ2-5	TRBD2
TGCGCCAGCAGTCAATCGATCCCTAACCCGACTAACGTCCTGACTTTC	CASSQSIPNPTNVLTF	TRBV23-1	few	TRBJ2-6	NA
TGTGCCAGCAGCCCGAGCCAGGCTTACCAAGAGACCCAGTACTTC	CASSPSQAYQETQYF	TRBV7-7	NA	TRBJ2-5	NA
TGTGCCATCAGTGAGACGGGGGGCGCGAACACTGAAGCTTTCTTT	CAISETGGANTEAFF	TRBV10-3	NA	TRBJ1-1	NA
TGTGCCGAATCACGGGACTCTGGGGCCAACGTCCTGACTTTC	CAESRDSGANVLTF	TRBV30	NA	TRBJ2-6	NA
TGCGCCAGCAGTGAGGACAGGAGAGGGTCACCCCTCCACTTT	CASSEDRRGSPLHF	TRBV23-1	NA	TRBJ1-6	TRBD1
TGTGCCAGTAGTGCCGGGGAGACCCAGTACTTC	CASSAGETQYF	TRBV19	NA	TRBJ2-5	NA
TGTGCCAGTAGTGCCGGGGGGGGCACAGATACGCAGTATTTT	CASSAGGGTDTQYF	TRBV19	NA	TRBJ2-3	TRBD2
TGTGCCAGCAGCGTGGAGGGGACCATATATTTT	CASSVEGTIYF	TRBV5-6	NA	TRBJ1-3	NA
TGTGCCAGTACCCGGGGCAGGGGAGGCAATCAGCCCCAGCATTTT	CASTRGRGGNQPQHF	TRBV19	NA	TRBJ1-5	NA
TGTGCCAGCAGCTTAGCCGTGACATTCAATGGCTACACCTTC	CASSLAVTFNGYTF	TRBV7-9	NA	TRBJ1-2	NA
TGTGCCATCAGTGGACAGGGGGATAACGAGCAGTACTTC	CAISGQGDNEQYF	TRBV10-3	NA	TRBJ2-7	TRBD1
TGTGCCAGTAGTATCGGTCATTATAGCAATCAGCCCCAGCATTTT	CASSIGHYSNQPQHF	TRBV19	NA	TRBJ1-5	NA
TGCGCCAGCAGGTACCGGGGGGTAAACCAAGAGACCCAGTACTTC	CASRYRGVNQETQYF	TRBV5-1	NA	TRBJ2-5	TRBD2
TGTGCCAGCAGCCTCCAGGGCAGGGGGCTTGTAAGTGAGCAGTTCTTC	CASSLQGRGLVSEQFF	TRBV16	NA	TRBJ2-1	TRBD1
TGTGCCAGCAGCTTTACTAGCGGGGGCGATGAGCAGTTCTTC	CASSFTSGGDEQFF	TRBV7-9	NA	TRBJ2-1	TRBD2
TGTGCCAGCAGCTTGGGACTAGCGGGACAAAGTCGAGAGACCCAGTACTTC	CASSLGLAGQSRETQYF	TRBV5-6	NA	TRBJ2-5	TRBD2
TGTGCCAGCAGTTCCTCCGCCCCGACACGAGCTTTCTTT	CASSSSAPTRAFF	TRBV6-5	NA	TRBJ1-1	NA